This T cell receptor beta chain was documented in a study of CD8+CD57+ T cells in acquired aplastic anemia. At the level of the study: Healthy donor sequencing depth: about 10 million CD4+, some 12 million CD8+ reads. General study results and limits: Sharing between patients and controls was observed for twenty-nine CD8+ CDR3 sequences.

The CDR3 loop spans 16 amino acids. Per the germline V gene, CDR1 is ENHRY and CDR2 is SYGVKD. As regards this clonotype: Its antigen is currently unknown.

Researchers used genomic DNA as the template to profile TCR beta VDJ and CDR3. TCRdb used MiXCR to reprocess the reads, holding one entry per CDR3 protein. The data show some 190,000 distinct CDR3 sequences, under 55% seen once. The material sequenced was sorted CD4+, CD8+, or CD8+CD57+ T cells (not recorded which) from PBMCs. The genes are TRBV10-3 and TRBJ2-7, with TRBD2 identical over 9 bases. The DNA matches TRBJ2-1 better at its end, which makes the J call doubtful. The clonotype was recovered from a human donor in good health. The chain's CDR3 is CAISESPGTSILEQFF. As DNA, the CDR3 is TGTGCCATCAGTGAGTCGCCGGGGACTAGCATTCTCGAGCAGTTCTTC.